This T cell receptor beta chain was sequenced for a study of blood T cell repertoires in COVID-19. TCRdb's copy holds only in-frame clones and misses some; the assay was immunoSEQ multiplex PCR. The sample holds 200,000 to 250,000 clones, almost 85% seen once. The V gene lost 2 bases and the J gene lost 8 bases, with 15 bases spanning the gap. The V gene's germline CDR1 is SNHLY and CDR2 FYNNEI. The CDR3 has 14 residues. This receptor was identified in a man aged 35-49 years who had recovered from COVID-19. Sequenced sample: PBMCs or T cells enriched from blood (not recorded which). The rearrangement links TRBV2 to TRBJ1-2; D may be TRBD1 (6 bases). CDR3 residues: CASSELSAGEGYTF. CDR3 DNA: TGTGCCAGCAGTGAACTTTCGGCAGGGGAAGGCTACACCTTC.